The rows below give T cell receptor beta chains drawn from one sample of a study of cytomegalovirus exposure and HLA in healthy donors. Here immunoSEQ multiplex PCR was the method, and the copy in TCRdb shows in-frame clones only, minus some. The repertoire holds around 68,000 clones, with 85% to 90% as singletons. The sequenced material came from PBMCs. Receptors were obtained from a female donor in good health and CMV-seronegative. CDR3s include the opening cysteine and the closing phenylalanine or tryptophan. Fields, in order: J gene, clone size, V gene, D gene, CDR3 protein, CDR3 DNA. D genes are given only for firm matches. Clone size is not always given. Where it is, it says once, few, many or a class for expanded clones.

TRBJ1-5,few,TRBV21-1,-,CASSKVAGGSSNQPQHF,-
TRBJ1-1,-,TRBV5-6,TRBD1,CASSNGGQGLNTEAFF,TGTGCCAGCAGCAATGGAGGACAGGGGCTGAACACTGAAGCTTTCTTT
TRBJ2-5,-,TRBV5-1,-,CASSLGTAERQETQYF,TGCGCCAGCAGCTTGGGAACCGCGGAGAGACAAGAGACCCAGTACTTC
TRBJ1-4,-,TRBV10-3,TRBD1,CAISEGTGPVKLFF,TGTGCCATCAGTGAAGGGACAGGGCCGGTAAAACTGTTTTTT
TRBJ1-2,-,TRBV25-1,-,CASRSYNYGYTF,TGTGCCAGCAGATCCTATAACTATGGCTACACCTTC
TRBJ2-7,-,TRBV10-3,-,CAISRDSGILRQQYF,TGTGCCATCAGCCGGGACTCGGGAATCCTACGACAGCAGTACTTC
TRBJ2-2,-,TRBV7-6,TRBD2,CASSLEAGAPPGELFF,TGTGCCAGCAGCTTAGAAGCGGGAGCACCACCCGGGGAGCTGTTTTTT
TRBJ1-1,-,TRBV4-2,-,CASSHNPRDIKKQAEAFF,TGTGCCAGCAGCCACAACCCTCGCGACATAAAAAAGCAGGCTGAAGCTTTCTTT
TRBJ1-3,-,TRBV7-2,-,CASSLFNPAVWSSGNTIYF,TGTGCCAGCAGCTTATTTAACCCGGCAGTTTGGAGCTCTGGAAACACCATATATTTT
TRBJ1-1,once,TRBV7-9,-,CASSPGSAGLGSEAFF,TGTGCCAGCAGCCCAGGGTCAGCGGGGCTCGGTTCTGAAGCTTTCTTT
TRBJ2-7,-,TRBV29-1,TRBD1,CSVAPGGGTFPYEQYF,TGCAGCGTTGCGCCAGGGGGCGGAACTTTTCCCTACGAGCAGTACTTC
TRBJ1-2,-,TRBV18,TRBD1,CASSPGQGSYGYTF,TGTGCCAGCTCACCGGGACAGGGGAGCTATGGCTACACCTTC
TRBJ1-2,-,TRBV5-5,-,CASSLGTANVYGYTF,TGTGCCAGCAGCTTGGGGACTGCTAATGTCTATGGCTACACCTTC
TRBJ1-5,-,TRBV28,-,CASSLGGRARQPQHF,TGTGCCAGCAGTTTGGGAGGCAGGGCAAGGCAGCCCCAGCATTTT
TRBJ1-6,-,TRBV19,-,CASRADSYNSPLHF,TGTGCCAGTAGAGCCGACAGTTATAATTCACCCCTCCACTTT
TRBJ2-1,-,TRBV4-2,TRBD2,CASSQVLAGVNEQFF,TGTGCCAGCAGCCAAGTATTAGCGGGAGTGAATGAGCAGTTCTTC
TRBJ2-1,-,TRBV5-1,TRBD2,CASSLDPVGAGGGNEQFF,TGCGCCAGCAGCTTGGACCCTGTCGGAGCGGGAGGCGGCAATGAGCAGTTCTTC
TRBJ2-5,-,TRBV4-3,-,CASSQDLATETQYF,TGCGCCAGCAGCCAAGACCTAGCCACGGAGACCCAGTACTTC
TRBJ1-3,-,TRBV19,-,CASSIYSNAGNTIYF,TGTGCCAGTAGTATCTACAGCAACGCGGGAAACACCATATATTTT
TRBJ1-4,once,TRBV18,-,CASSPLGDEKLFF,TGTGCCAGCTCACCCCTGGGCGATGAAAAACTGTTTTTT
TRBJ1-1,-,TRBV28,TRBD1,CASSFALAGGWTEAFF,TGTGCCAGCAGTTTCGCTTTGGCAGGGGGCTGGACTGAAGCTTTCTTT
TRBJ2-1,medium-sized,TRBV6-5,-,CASSRSGVNNEQFF,TGTGCCAGCTCCCGCTCCGGGGTGAACAATGAGCAGTTCTTC
TRBJ1-1,-,TRBV7-9,TRBD1,CASSLGQGGLTEAFF,TGTGCCAGCAGCCTGGGACAGGGAGGTTTGACTGAAGCTTTCTTT
TRBJ2-6,-,TRBV7-3,-,CASSLTFAGATSGANVLTF,TGTGCCAGCAGCTTAACGTTCGCAGGGGCTACCTCTGGGGCCAACGTCCTGACTTTC
TRBJ2-7,-,TRBV5-1,-,CASSFVADYEQYF,TGCGCCAGCAGCTTTGTGGCGGACTACGAGCAGTACTTC
TRBJ1-1,-,TRBV7-9,-,CASSLSWGGGSENTEAFF,TGTGCCAGCAGCTTATCTTGGGGCGGGGGCTCCGAGAACACTGAAGCTTTCTTT
TRBJ2-1,-,TRBV27,TRBD2,CASRSASGNNEQFF,TGTGCCAGCAGATCGGCTAGCGGGAACAATGAGCAGTTCTTC
TRBJ2-2,-,TRBV5-1,TRBD2,CASSPGLAGGANTGELFF,TGCGCCAGCAGCCCGGGGCTAGCGGGGGGCGCGAACACCGGGGAGCTGTTTTTT
TRBJ2-2,few,TRBV18,-,CASSPLGQANTGELFF,TGTGCCAGCTCACCGCTTGGACAAGCGAACACCGGGGAGCTGTTTTTT
TRBJ2-7,once,TRBV18,TRBD1,CASSSPGQSYEQYF,TGTGCCAGCTCGTCCCCGGGACAGAGCTACGAGCAGTACTTC
TRBJ2-1,-,TRBV30,TRBD2,CPQGTSRNEQFF,TGTCCCCAAGGGACTAGCCGCAATGAGCAGTTCTTC
TRBJ1-3,-,TRBV4-3,TRBD1,CASSRASGTAYSGNTIYF,TGCGCCAGCAGCCGCGCCTCCGGGACAGCTTACTCTGGAAACACCATATATTTT
TRBJ2-5,-,TRBV6-5,-,CASSYQDRPRTQYF,TGTGCCAGCAGTTACCAGGACAGACCCAGGACCCAGTACTTC
TRBJ2-2,-,TRBV18,-,CASSPDWLDTGELFF,TGTGCCAGCTCACCGGACTGGTTGGACACCGGGGAGCTGTTTTTT
TRBJ2-7,-,TRBV18,TRBD2,CASSPREGPYEQYF,TGTGCCAGCTCACCGAGGGAGGGGCCCTACGAGCAGTACTTC
TRBJ2-3,-,TRBV10-3,-,CAISDSGQLGADTQYF,TGTGCCATCAGTGACTCTGGACAGCTTGGGGCAGATACGCAGTATTTT
TRBJ2-7,-,TRBV7-2,TRBD1,CASSPYLTGGEQYF,TGTGCCAGCAGCCCCTACCTGACAGGGGGTGAGCAGTACTTC
TRBJ1-4,-,TRBV7-8,TRBD1,CASSLEMGQGYGTNEKLFF,TGTGCCAGCAGCTTAGAAATGGGACAGGGATATGGAACTAATGAAAAACTGTTTTTT